This entry describes one T cell receptor (beta chain). The CDR3 has 14 amino acids. Germline CDR1 MDHEN, CDR2 SYDVKM. Trimming took off 3 bases at V and 3 bases at J, with 12 bases between the two ends. Original data processing: Amplification from reference gene primers served as the basis for estimated nucleated cell counts. Only in-frame clones appear in the TCRdb table, and some are missing; sequencing was by immunoSEQ multiplex PCR. V and J calls and clone size are copied from that table; D and trimming were computed from the DNA. The sample holds 250,000 or so clones, approximately 90% seen once. This sample was taken from a study of blood T cell repertoires in COVID-19.

The TCR comes from a woman between 25 and 40 years old with acute COVID-19. This chain connects TRBV28 to TRBJ2-7; a possible D gene is TRBD2 (6 bases). Sequenced sample: PBMCs or T cells enriched from blood (not recorded which). The CDR3 sequence is CASSFAGRYYEQYF. For the CDR3, the DNA is TGTGCCAGCAGTTTTGCGGGGAGGTACTACGAGCAGTACTTC.